This passage covers 8 T cell receptor beta chains from one sample sequenced in a study of T-cell reconstitution after alpha-beta-depleted transplantation in children. The authors prepared the TCRbeta library with unique molecular identifiers. MiXCR, applied by TCRdb to the PCR reads, yields one record per CDR3 protein. Of about 420,000 distinct CDR3 sequences in the sample, about a sixth were seen once. The sequences come from PBMCs, mostly from graft donor cells, collected 360 days after TCRalphabeta/CD19-depleted stem cell transplant. These receptors all come from a boy less than two years old who had a stem cell transplant for Wiskott-Aldrich syndrome, so the T cells may come from the graft donor.

The rearrangement links TRBV5-1 to TRBJ2-1; no firm D call. CDR3 size: 16 residues. Germline V lookup: CDR1 SGHRS, CDR2 YFSETQ. The V end lost 2 bases, the J end lost 4 bases, and 16 bases lay between the germline ends. The CDR3 protein is CASSFVFRTAYNEQFF. CDR3 coding DNA: TGCGCCAGCAGCTTTGTCTTCCGGACGGCGTACAATGAGCAGTTCTTC.

The gene calls are TRBV28 and TRBJ2-5; 9 bases match TRBD2. Per the germline V gene, CDR1 is MDHEN and CDR2 is SYDVKM. This CDR3 has 15 residues. V lost 8 bases to trimming and J lost 4 bases; unmatched junction nucleotides: 11. CDR3 amino acids: CASSDRREGRETQYF. Here the CDR3 DNA reads TGTGCCAGCTCGGACCGGCGGGAGGGCCGAGAGACCCAGTACTTC.

This clonotype was seen many times. CDR3 in amino acids: CASSSAGEQYF. The CDR3 nucleotides are TGCGCCAGCAGCTCCGCAGGCGAGCAGTACTTC. The chain uses TRBV5-1 and TRBJ2-7; no reliable D call. The CDR3 totals 11 residues. V was cut by 3 bases and J by 6 bases, with 7 bases left in between. Per the germline V gene, CDR1 is SGHRS and CDR2 is YFSETQ.

The table lists this clonotype with a few counts. This chain links TRBV5-1 with TRBJ2-1, with 7 nucleotides matching TRBD2. Germline lookup yields CDR1 SGHRS and CDR2 YFSETQ. The V segment lost 2 bases and the J segment 2 bases; nucleotides outside the gene matches: 4. The CDR3 extends over 15 amino acids. The DNA of the CDR3 is TGCGCCAGCAGCTTTGGACTAGGGACCTACAATGAGCAGTTCTTC. Translated: CASSFGLGTYNEQFF.

This clonotype showed up just a few times. V is TRBV20-1 and J is TRBJ2-6; no definite D call. V was shortened by 4 bases and J by 1 base, with 14 bases between the two germline ends. The CDR3 is made up of 16 amino acids. Germline assignment: CDR1 DFQATT and CDR2 SNEGSKA (reference sequence). The CDR3 here is CSAIKAAWSGANVLTF. DNA for the CDR3: TGCAGTGCTATTAAAGCCGCCTGGTCTGGGGCCAACGTCCTGACTTTC.

The chain employs TRBV20-1 and TRBJ2-4, with D perhaps given as TRBD1 or TRBD2 (5 bases each). V was trimmed by 6 bases and J by 1 base, leaving 25 bases between them. The CDR3 loop spans 18 amino acids. Germline V gives CDR1 DFQATT, CDR2 SNEGSKA (reference sequence). CDR3 loop: CSARSGPRGPTAKNIQYF. In DNA form, the CDR3 reads TGCAGTGCCCGCTCGGGGCCCCGGGGCCCCACCGCCAAAAACATTCAGTACTTC.

This rearrangement joins TRBV15 to TRBJ2-1; D tentatively fits TRBD1 or TRBD2 (6 bases each). The CDR3 has 17 amino acids. Germline values: CDR1 LNHNV, CDR2 YYDKDF (reference sequence). V gave up 2 bases and J gave up 0 bases, with 14 bases separating them. The CDR3 nucleotides are TGTGCCACCAGCAGACACCGGGGGCCCAGCTCCTACAATGAGCAGTTCTTC. This sequence encodes CATSRHRGPSSYNEQFF.

Only a few counts were recorded for this clonotype. The rearrangement uses TRBV6-2 or TRBV6-3 and TRBJ2-1; no definite D call. Germline V gene data show CDR1 as MNHEY and CDR2 as SVGEGT. V gave up 6 bases and J gave up 4 bases, with 13 bases separating them. The CDR3 totals 14 residues. CDR3 region: CASSLPNVYNEQFF. DNA of the CDR3: TGTGCCAGCAGCCTCCCTAACGTTTACAATGAGCAGTTCTTC.